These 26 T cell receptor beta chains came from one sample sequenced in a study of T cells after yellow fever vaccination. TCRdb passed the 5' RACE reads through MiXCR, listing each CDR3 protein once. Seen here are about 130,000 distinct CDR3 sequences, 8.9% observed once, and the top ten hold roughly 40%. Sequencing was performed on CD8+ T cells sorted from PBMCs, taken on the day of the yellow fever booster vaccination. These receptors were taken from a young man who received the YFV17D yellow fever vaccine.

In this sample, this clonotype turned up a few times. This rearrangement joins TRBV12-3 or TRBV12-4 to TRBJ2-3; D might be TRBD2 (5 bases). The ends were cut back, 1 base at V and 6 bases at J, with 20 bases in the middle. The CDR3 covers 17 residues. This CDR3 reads CASSLGFADSPSDTQYF. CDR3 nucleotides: TGTGCCAGCAGTTTAGGCTTTGCGGACTCCCCCTCGGATACGCAGTATTTT.

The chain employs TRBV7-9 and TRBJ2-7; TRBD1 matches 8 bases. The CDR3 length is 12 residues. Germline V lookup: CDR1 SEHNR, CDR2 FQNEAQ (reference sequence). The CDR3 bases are TGTGCCAGCAGCATAGGATCCGGGACAGGAGAGGTC. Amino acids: CASSIGSGTGEV.

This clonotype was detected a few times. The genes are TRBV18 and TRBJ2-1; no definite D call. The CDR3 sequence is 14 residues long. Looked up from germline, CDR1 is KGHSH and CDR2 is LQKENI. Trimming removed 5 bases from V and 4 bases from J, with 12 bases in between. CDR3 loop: CASSTVGPYNEQFF. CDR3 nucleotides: TGTGCCAGCTCAACCGTAGGGCCGTACAATGAGCAGTTCTTC.

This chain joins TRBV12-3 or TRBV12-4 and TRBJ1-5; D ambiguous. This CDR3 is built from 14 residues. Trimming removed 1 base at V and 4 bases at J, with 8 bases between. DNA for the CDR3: TGTGCCAGCAGTTTAGGGGCAGCTAATCAGCCCCAGCATTTT. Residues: CASSLGAANQPQHF.

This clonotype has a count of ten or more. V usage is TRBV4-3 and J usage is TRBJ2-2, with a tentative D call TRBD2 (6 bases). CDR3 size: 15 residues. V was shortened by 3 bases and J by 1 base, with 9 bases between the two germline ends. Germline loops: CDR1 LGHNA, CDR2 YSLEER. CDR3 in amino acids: CASSQDGGNTGELFF. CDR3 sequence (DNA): TGCGCCAGCAGCCAGGACGGGGGGAACACCGGGGAGCTGTTTTTT.

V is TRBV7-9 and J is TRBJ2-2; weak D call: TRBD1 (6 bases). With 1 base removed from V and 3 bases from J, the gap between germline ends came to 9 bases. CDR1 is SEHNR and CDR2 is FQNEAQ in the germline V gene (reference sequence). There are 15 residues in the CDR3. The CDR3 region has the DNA TGTGCCAGCAGCTTAGTTCCAGGGGACACCGGGGAGCTGTTTTTT. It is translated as CASSLVPGDTGELFF.

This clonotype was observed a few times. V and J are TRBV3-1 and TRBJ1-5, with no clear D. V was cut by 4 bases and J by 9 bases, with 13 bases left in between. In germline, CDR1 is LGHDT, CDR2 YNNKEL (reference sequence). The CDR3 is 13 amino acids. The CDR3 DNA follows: TGTGCCAGCAGCCCCCTAGGCCATACGCCCCAGCATTTT. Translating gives CASSPLGHTPQHF.

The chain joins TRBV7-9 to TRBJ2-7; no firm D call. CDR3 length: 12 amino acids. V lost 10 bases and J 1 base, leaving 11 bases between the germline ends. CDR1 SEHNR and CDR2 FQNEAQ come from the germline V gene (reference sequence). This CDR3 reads CATRGGSYEQYF. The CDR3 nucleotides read TGTGCCACCCGAGGCGGATCCTACGAGCAGTACTTC.

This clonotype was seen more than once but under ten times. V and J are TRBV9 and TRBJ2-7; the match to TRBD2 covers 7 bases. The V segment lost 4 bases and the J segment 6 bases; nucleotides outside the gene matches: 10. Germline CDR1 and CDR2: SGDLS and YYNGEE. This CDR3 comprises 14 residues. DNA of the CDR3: TGTGCCAGCAGCTTGGGACTAAATACAGGCGAGCAGTACTTC. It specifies CASSLGLNTGEQYF.

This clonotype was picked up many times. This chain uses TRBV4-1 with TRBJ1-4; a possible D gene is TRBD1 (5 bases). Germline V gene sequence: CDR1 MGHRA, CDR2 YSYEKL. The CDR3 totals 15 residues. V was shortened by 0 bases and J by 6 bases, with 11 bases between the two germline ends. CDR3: CASSQEQGWHEKLFF. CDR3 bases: TGCGCCAGCAGCCAAGAGCAGGGATGGCATGAAAAACTGTTTTTT.

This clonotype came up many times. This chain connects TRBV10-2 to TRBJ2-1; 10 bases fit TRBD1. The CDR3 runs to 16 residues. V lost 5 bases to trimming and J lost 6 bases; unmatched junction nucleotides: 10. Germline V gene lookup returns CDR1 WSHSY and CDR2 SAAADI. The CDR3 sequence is CASSTDRGRRGNEQFF. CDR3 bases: TGCGCCAGCAGTACTGACAGGGGGCGTCGGGGCAATGAGCAGTTCTTC.

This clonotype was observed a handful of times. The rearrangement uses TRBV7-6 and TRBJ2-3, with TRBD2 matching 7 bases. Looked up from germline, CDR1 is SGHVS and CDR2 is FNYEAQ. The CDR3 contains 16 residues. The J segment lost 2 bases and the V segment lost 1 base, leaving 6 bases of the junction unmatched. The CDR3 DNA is TGTGCCAGCAGCTTAGTGGCTAGCGGCGACACAGATACGCAGTATTTT. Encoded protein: CASSLVASGDTDTQYF.

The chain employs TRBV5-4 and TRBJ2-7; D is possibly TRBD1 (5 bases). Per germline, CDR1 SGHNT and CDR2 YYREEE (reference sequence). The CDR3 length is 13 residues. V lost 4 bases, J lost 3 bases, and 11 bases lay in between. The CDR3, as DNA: TGTGCCAGCAGCCTACAACAGGACTACGAGCAGTACTTC. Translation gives CASSLQQDYEQYF.

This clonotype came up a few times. This CDR3 is CASNQGLTEAFF. CDR3 nucleotide sequence: TGTGCCAGCAATCAGGGGTTGACTGAAGCTTTCTTT. V is TRBV2 and J is TRBJ1-1; weak D call: TRBD1 (6 bases). The germline V and J ends were trimmed by 7 bases and 5 bases, with 11 bases remaining between them. CDR1 and CDR2 (germline): SNHLY, FYNNEI. The CDR3 extends over 12 amino acids.

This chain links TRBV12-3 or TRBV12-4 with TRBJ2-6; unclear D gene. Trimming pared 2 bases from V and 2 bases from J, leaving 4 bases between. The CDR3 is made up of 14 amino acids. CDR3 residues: CASSLRAGANVLTF. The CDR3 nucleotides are TGTGCCAGCAGTTTAAGGGCTGGGGCCAACGTCCTGACTTTC.

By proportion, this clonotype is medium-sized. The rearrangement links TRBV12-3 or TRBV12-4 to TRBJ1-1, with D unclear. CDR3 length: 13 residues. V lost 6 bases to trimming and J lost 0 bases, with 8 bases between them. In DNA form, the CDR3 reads TGTGCCAGCAGGAAAAAAATGAACACTGAAGCTTTCTTT. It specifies CASRKKMNTEAFF.

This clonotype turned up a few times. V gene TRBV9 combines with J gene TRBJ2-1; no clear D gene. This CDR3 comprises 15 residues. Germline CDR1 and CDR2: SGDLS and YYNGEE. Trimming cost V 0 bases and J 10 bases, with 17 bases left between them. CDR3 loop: CASSVVIGPSGEQFF. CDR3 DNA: TGTGCCAGCAGCGTAGTAATAGGCCCCTCCGGGGAGCAGTTCTTC.

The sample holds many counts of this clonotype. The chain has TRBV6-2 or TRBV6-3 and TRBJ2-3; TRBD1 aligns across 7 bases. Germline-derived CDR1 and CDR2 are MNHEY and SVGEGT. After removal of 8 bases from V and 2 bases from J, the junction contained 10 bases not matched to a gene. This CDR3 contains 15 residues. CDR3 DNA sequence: TGTGCCAGCGCCCTCGCCGACAGGGCCACAGATACGCAGTATTTT. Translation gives CASALADRATDTQYF.

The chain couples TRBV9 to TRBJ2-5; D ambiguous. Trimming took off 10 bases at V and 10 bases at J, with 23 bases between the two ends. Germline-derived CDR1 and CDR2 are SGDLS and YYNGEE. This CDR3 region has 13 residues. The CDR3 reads CAPKVLSTKIQYF. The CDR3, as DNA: TGTGCCCCCAAGGTCCTTTCGACGAAGATCCAGTACTTC.

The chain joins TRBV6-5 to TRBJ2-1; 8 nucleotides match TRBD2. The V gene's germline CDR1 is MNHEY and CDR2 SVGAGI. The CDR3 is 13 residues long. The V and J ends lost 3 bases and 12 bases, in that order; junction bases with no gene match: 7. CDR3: CASSYAPRGAQFF. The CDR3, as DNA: TGTGCCAGCAGTTATGCCCCGCGGGGGGCGCAGTTCTTC.

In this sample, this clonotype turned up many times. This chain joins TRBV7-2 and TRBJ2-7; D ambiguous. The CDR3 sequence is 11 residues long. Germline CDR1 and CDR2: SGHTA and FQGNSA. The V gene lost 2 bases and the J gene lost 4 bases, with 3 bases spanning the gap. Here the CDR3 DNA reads TGTGCCAGCAGCTTATTTTACGAGCAGTACTTC. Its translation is CASSLFYEQYF. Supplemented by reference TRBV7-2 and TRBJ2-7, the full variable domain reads GAGVSQSPSNKVTEKGKDVELRCDPISGHTALYWYRQSLGQGLEFLIYFQGNSAPDKSGLPSDRFSAERTGGSVSTLTIQRTQQEDSAVYLCASSLFYEQYFGPGTRLTVT.

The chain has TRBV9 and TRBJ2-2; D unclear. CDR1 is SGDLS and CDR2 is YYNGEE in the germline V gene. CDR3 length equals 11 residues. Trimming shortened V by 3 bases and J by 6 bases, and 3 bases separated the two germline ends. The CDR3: CASSEAGELFF. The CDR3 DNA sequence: TGTGCCAGCAGCGAAGCCGGGGAGCTGTTTTTT.

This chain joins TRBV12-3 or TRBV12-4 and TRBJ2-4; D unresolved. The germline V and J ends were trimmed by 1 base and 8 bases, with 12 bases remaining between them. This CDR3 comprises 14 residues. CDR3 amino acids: CASSLGGPPDIQYF. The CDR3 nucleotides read TGTGCCAGCAGTTTAGGTGGGCCTCCGGACATTCAGTACTTC.

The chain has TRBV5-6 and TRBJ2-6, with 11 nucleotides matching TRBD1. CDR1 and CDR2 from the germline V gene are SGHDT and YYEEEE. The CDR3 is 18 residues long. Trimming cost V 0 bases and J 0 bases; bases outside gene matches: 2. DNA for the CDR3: TGTGCCAGCAGCTTGGTAGGGACAGGGGGCTCTGGGGCCAACGTCCTGACTTTC. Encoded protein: CASSLVGTGGSGANVLTF.

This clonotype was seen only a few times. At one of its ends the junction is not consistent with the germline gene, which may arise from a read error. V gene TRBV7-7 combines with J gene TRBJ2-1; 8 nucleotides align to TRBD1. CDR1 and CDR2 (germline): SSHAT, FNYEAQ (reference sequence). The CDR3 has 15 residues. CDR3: CASSQGQGSIHEQFF. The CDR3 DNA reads TGTGCTAGCAGCCAAGGACAGGGAAGTATCCATGAGCAGTTCTTC.

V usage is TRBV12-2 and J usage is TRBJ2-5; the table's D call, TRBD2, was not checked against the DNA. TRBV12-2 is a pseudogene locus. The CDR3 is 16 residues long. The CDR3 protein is CASRLAGSLGPQTQYF. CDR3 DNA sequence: TGTGCAAGTCGCTTAGCAGGGTCCCTAGGACCGCAGACCCAGTACTTC.